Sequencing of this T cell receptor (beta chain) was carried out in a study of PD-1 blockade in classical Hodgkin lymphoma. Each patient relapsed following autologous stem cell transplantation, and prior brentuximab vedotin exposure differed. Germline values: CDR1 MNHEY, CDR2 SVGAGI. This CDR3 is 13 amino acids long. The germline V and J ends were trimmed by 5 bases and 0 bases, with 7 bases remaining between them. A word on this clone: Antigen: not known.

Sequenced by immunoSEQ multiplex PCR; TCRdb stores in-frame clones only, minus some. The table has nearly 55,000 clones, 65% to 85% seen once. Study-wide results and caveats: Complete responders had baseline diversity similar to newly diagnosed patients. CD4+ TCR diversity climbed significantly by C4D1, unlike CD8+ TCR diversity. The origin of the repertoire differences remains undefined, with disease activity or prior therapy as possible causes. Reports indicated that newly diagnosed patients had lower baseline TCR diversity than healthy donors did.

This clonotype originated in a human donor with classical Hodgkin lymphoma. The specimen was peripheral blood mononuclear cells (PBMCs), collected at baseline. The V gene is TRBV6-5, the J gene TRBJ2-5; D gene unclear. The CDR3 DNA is TGTGCCAGCAGTCCCCGGGACCAAGAGACCCAGTACTTC. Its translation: CASSPRDQETQYF.